The rows below give T cell receptor beta chains drawn from one sample of a study of early stage breast cancer tumors. Clones were sequenced by immunoSEQ multiplex PCR, and TCRdb holds only the in-frame ones, with some missing. The sample comprises more than 55,000 clones, 65% to 85% of which are singletons, and approximately 4.8% rests with the top ten. The sample comprised blood. The receptors shown here come from a person in their 40s with breast cancer. Both conserved end residues are part of each CDR3. A D gene is named only where the DNA matches it firmly. Expanded clones get a size class; other rows say once, few or many, or leave the size out.

cdr3_length: 14
clone_size: .
d_call: TRBD2
j_call: TRBJ2-1
v_call: TRBV7-2
cdr3_aa: CASSLAGAYNEQFF
cdr3_nt: TGTGCCAGCAGCCTAGCGGGAGCCTACAATGAGCAGTTCTTC

cdr3_length: 16
clone_size: .
d_call: TRBD1
j_call: TRBJ2-7
v_call: TRBV30
cdr3_aa: CAWSIGRLTGSYEQYF
cdr3_nt: TGTGCCTGGAGTATAGGGAGATTGACAGGGAGCTACGAGCAGTACTTC

cdr3_length: 15
clone_size: .
d_call: .
j_call: TRBJ1-4
v_call: TRBV13
cdr3_aa: CASSHHTFTNEKLFF
cdr3_nt: TGTGCCAGCAGCCATCACACCTTTACTAATGAAAAACTGTTTTTT

cdr3_length: 13
clone_size: .
d_call: .
j_call: TRBJ1-5
v_call: TRBV11-2
cdr3_aa: CASSRDGIQPQHF
cdr3_nt: TGTGCCAGCAGCAGGGACGGAATCCAGCCCCAGCATTTT

cdr3_length: 14
clone_size: .
d_call: .
j_call: TRBJ1-2
v_call: TRBV2
cdr3_aa: CASHAGPHSYGYTF
cdr3_nt: TGTGCCAGTCATGCAGGGCCACACTCCTATGGCTACACCTTC

cdr3_length: 15
clone_size: .
d_call: TRBD1
j_call: TRBJ1-3
v_call: TRBV11-2
cdr3_aa: CASSPGTVSGNTIYF
cdr3_nt: TGTGCCAGCAGCCCAGGGACAGTCTCTGGAAACACCATATATTTT

cdr3_length: 14
clone_size: few
d_call: .
j_call: TRBJ1-5
v_call: TRBV19
cdr3_aa: CASSMARLNQPQHF
cdr3_nt: TGTGCCAGTAGTATGGCGAGGTTAAATCAGCCCCAGCATTTT

cdr3_length: 16
clone_size: .
d_call: TRBD2
j_call: TRBJ2-7
v_call: TRBV9
cdr3_aa: CASSVAPSGGAYEQYF
cdr3_nt: TGTGCCAGCAGCGTAGCCCCTAGCGGCGGCGCTTACGAGCAGTACTTC

cdr3_length: 13
clone_size: once
d_call: .
j_call: TRBJ1-1
v_call: TRBV5-1
cdr3_aa: CASSLVQGTEAFF
cdr3_nt: TGCGCCAGCAGCTTGGTGCAGGGAACTGAAGCTTTCTTT

cdr3_length: 15
clone_size: .
d_call: .
j_call: TRBJ1-5
v_call: TRBV13
cdr3_aa: CASSLGFGSGQPQHF
cdr3_nt: TGTGCCAGCAGCTTAGGTTTTGGGAGTGGCCAGCCCCAGCATTTT

cdr3_length: 16
clone_size: .
d_call: .
j_call: TRBJ2-7
v_call: TRBV21-1
cdr3_aa: CASSPGTSGRVDEQYF
cdr3_nt: TGTGCCAGCAGCCCGGGGACTAGCGGGAGGGTAGACGAGCAGTACTTC

cdr3_length: 15
clone_size: .
d_call: TRBD1
j_call: TRBJ1-2
v_call: TRBV6-5
cdr3_aa: CASSQTGMVNYGYTF
cdr3_nt: TGTGCCAGCAGTCAGACAGGGATGGTAAACTATGGCTACACCTTC

cdr3_length: 15
clone_size: .
d_call: TRBD1
j_call: TRBJ2-7
v_call: TRBV29-1
cdr3_aa: CSVALSYRGVYEQYF
cdr3_nt: TGCAGCGTTGCTCTTTCTTACAGGGGGGTTTACGAGCAGTACTTC

cdr3_length: 15
clone_size: .
d_call: TRBD2
j_call: TRBJ2-1
v_call: TRBV6-1
cdr3_aa: CASSESSGGYNEQFF
cdr3_nt: TGTGCCAGCAGTGAGTCTAGCGGGGGGTACAATGAGCAGTTCTTC

cdr3_length: 14
clone_size: .
d_call: TRBD1
j_call: TRBJ1-1
v_call: TRBV7-9
cdr3_aa: CASSLEPGGTEAFF
cdr3_nt: TGTGCCAGCAGCTTAGAACCAGGGGGCACTGAAGCTTTCTTT

cdr3_length: 14
clone_size: .
d_call: .
j_call: TRBJ2-7
v_call: TRBV6-4
cdr3_aa: CASSEGRATYEQYF
cdr3_nt: TGTGCCAGCAGTGAGGGCAGGGCAACCTACGAGCAGTACTTC

cdr3_length: 14
clone_size: .
d_call: .
j_call: TRBJ1-1
v_call: TRBV4-1
cdr3_aa: CASSHGLKNTEAFF
cdr3_nt: TGCGCCAGCAGCCACGGATTGAAGAACACTGAAGCTTTCTTT

cdr3_length: 13
clone_size: .
d_call: TRBD1
j_call: TRBJ2-3
v_call: TRBV19
cdr3_aa: CASSRTGPDTQYF
cdr3_nt: TGTGCCAGTAGTAGGACAGGGCCAGATACGCAGTATTTT

cdr3_length: 13
clone_size: .
d_call: TRBD2
j_call: TRBJ2-7
v_call: TRBV2
cdr3_aa: CASTDGGAFEQYF
cdr3_nt: TGTGCCAGCACCGACGGGGGGGCCTTCGAGCAGTACTTC

cdr3_length: 18
clone_size: .
d_call: TRBD1
j_call: TRBJ2-6
v_call: TRBV27
cdr3_aa: CASSRSDRVPSGANVLTF
cdr3_nt: TGTGCCAGCAGTAGATCGGACAGGGTCCCCTCTGGGGCCAACGTCCTGACTTTC

cdr3_length: 16
clone_size: .
d_call: TRBD1
j_call: TRBJ2-6
v_call: TRBV29-1
cdr3_aa: CSVERTGVSGANVLTF
cdr3_nt: TGCAGCGTTGAAAGGACAGGGGTTTCTGGGGCCAACGTCCTGACTTTC

cdr3_length: 14
clone_size: .
d_call: .
j_call: TRBJ1-1
v_call: TRBV27
cdr3_aa: CASSLAYLNTEAFF
cdr3_nt: TGTGCCAGCAGTTTAGCGTATCTGAACACTGAAGCTTTCTTT

cdr3_length: 16
clone_size: .
d_call: TRBD2
j_call: TRBJ2-1
v_call: TRBV7-2
cdr3_aa: CASSLSAGAPQDEQFF
cdr3_nt: TGTGCCAGCAGCTTATCAGCGGGAGCCCCTCAGGATGAGCAGTTCTTC

cdr3_length: 13
clone_size: .
d_call: .
j_call: TRBJ1-1
v_call: TRBV5-1
cdr3_aa: CASSLGPNTEAFF
cdr3_nt: TGCGCCAGCAGCTTGGGGCCGAACACTGAAGCTTTCTTT

cdr3_length: 14
clone_size: .
d_call: TRBD1
j_call: TRBJ1-5
v_call: TRBV19
cdr3_aa: CASSIRGTNQPQHF
cdr3_nt: TGTGCCAGTAGTATCAGGGGGACCAATCAGCCCCAGCATTTT

cdr3_length: 14
clone_size: .
d_call: .
j_call: TRBJ2-5
v_call: TRBV11-2
cdr3_aa: CASSLKARKETQYF
cdr3_nt: TGTGCCAGCAGCTTAAAGGCCAGAAAAGAGACCCAGTACTTC

cdr3_length: 19
clone_size: .
d_call: TRBD2
j_call: TRBJ2-3
v_call: TRBV19
cdr3_aa: CASSRGRASGLASTDTQYF
cdr3_nt: TGTGCCAGTAGCCGGGGTCGGGCTAGCGGTTTAGCTAGCACAGATACGCAGTATTTT

cdr3_length: 13
clone_size: .
d_call: .
j_call: TRBJ1-1
v_call: TRBV25-1
cdr3_aa: CASSEGDYTEAFF
cdr3_nt: TGTGCCAGCAGTGAGGGGGATTACACTGAAGCTTTCTTT

cdr3_length: 15
clone_size: .
d_call: TRBD1
j_call: TRBJ2-7
v_call: TRBV2
cdr3_aa: CASRVPGQGSYEQYF
cdr3_nt: TGTGCCAGCAGAGTCCCGGGACAGGGTTCCTACGAGCAGTACTTC

cdr3_length: 15
clone_size: .
d_call: TRBD1
j_call: TRBJ2-5
v_call: TRBV11-3
cdr3_aa: CASSLSTGGGETQYF
cdr3_nt: TGTGCCAGCAGCTTAAGCACAGGGGGCGGAGAGACCCAGTACTTC

cdr3_length: 15
clone_size: .
d_call: .
j_call: TRBJ1-5
v_call: TRBV19
cdr3_aa: CASSIAIWSNQPQHF
cdr3_nt: TGTGCCAGTAGTATTGCGATTTGGAGCAATCAGCCCCAGCATTTT

cdr3_length: 13
clone_size: .
d_call: .
j_call: TRBJ1-2
v_call: TRBV6-1
cdr3_aa: CASSEGEYYGYTF
cdr3_nt: TGTGCCAGCAGTGAAGGGGAGTACTATGGCTACACCTTC

cdr3_length: 14
clone_size: few
d_call: TRBD1
j_call: TRBJ2-7
v_call: TRBV19
cdr3_aa: CASSSWTGAYEQYF
cdr3_nt: TGTGCCAGTAGTAGTTGGACAGGGGCGTACGAGCAGTACTTC

cdr3_length: 14
clone_size: few
d_call: TRBD1
j_call: TRBJ1-2
v_call: TRBV11-1
cdr3_aa: CASSLTTGDYGYTF
cdr3_nt: TGTGCCAGCAGCTTAACGACAGGGGACTATGGCTACACCTTC

cdr3_length: 15
clone_size: once
d_call: .
j_call: TRBJ1-3
v_call: TRBV28
cdr3_aa: CASSLDRISGNTIYF
cdr3_nt: TGTGCCAGCAGTTTGGACAGAATCTCTGGAAACACCATATATTTT

cdr3_length: 16
clone_size: .
d_call: .
j_call: TRBJ1-2
v_call: TRBV30
cdr3_aa: CAWSEEQGERDYGYTF
cdr3_nt: TGTGCCTGGAGTGAGGAGCAGGGAGAGCGTGACTATGGCTACACCTTC

cdr3_length: 14
clone_size: few
d_call: TRBD1
j_call: TRBJ1-1
v_call: TRBV29-1
cdr3_aa: CSVVRDRGKTEAFF
cdr3_nt: TGCAGCGTTGTAAGGGACAGGGGCAAGACTGAAGCTTTCTTT

cdr3_length: 14
clone_size: .
d_call: TRBD1
j_call: TRBJ1-1
v_call: TRBV29-1
cdr3_aa: CSAVLAVGDSEAFF
cdr3_nt: TGCAGCGCCGTCTTGGCAGTTGGGGACAGCGAAGCTTTCTTT

cdr3_length: 11
clone_size: few
d_call: .
j_call: TRBJ2-7
v_call: TRBV7-9
cdr3_aa: CASSLSYEQYF
cdr3_nt: TGTGCCAGCAGCCTATCCTACGAGCAGTACTTC

cdr3_length: 19
clone_size: .
d_call: TRBD1
j_call: TRBJ2-2
v_call: TRBV27
cdr3_aa: CASSAPGQGARWSTGELFF
cdr3_nt: TGTGCCAGCAGTGCCCCGGGACAGGGGGCTAGGTGGTCCACCGGGGAGCTGTTTTTT

cdr3_length: 13
clone_size: .
d_call: .
j_call: TRBJ1-1
v_call: TRBV6-1
cdr3_aa: CASRLTTNTEAFF
cdr3_nt: TGTGCCAGCAGACTCACTACGAACACTGAAGCTTTCTTT

cdr3_length: 14
clone_size: few
d_call: TRBD2
j_call: TRBJ2-7
v_call: TRBV6-6
cdr3_aa: CASSYGLAGREQYF
cdr3_nt: TGTGCCAGCAGTTACGGGCTAGCGGGAAGAGAGCAGTACTTC

cdr3_length: 16
clone_size: few
d_call: TRBD2
j_call: TRBJ2-7
v_call: TRBV5-4
cdr3_aa: CASSLDASGNAYEQYF
cdr3_nt: TGTGCCAGCAGCTTGGATGCTAGCGGGAATGCCTACGAGCAGTACTTC

cdr3_length: 15
clone_size: .
d_call: TRBD2
j_call: TRBJ2-7
v_call: TRBV11-2
cdr3_aa: CASSLGGTSVYEQYF
cdr3_nt: TGTGCCAGCAGCCTTGGAGGGACTAGCGTTTACGAGCAGTACTTC

cdr3_length: 15
clone_size: .
d_call: .
j_call: TRBJ2-3
v_call: TRBV28
cdr3_aa: CASSWGQGNTDTQYF
cdr3_nt: TGTGCCAGCAGCTGGGGGCAGGGGAACACAGATACGCAGTATTTT

cdr3_length: 16
clone_size: .
d_call: .
j_call: TRBJ2-7
v_call: TRBV7-8
cdr3_aa: CASSSEAGLFSYEQYF
cdr3_nt: TGTGCCAGCAGCTCGGAGGCAGGGCTCTTCTCCTACGAGCAGTACTTC

cdr3_length: 13
clone_size: .
d_call: TRBD1
j_call: TRBJ1-1
v_call: TRBV11-1
cdr3_aa: CASSANRGRVAFF
cdr3_nt: TGTGCCAGCAGCGCAAACAGGGGTCGGGTAGCTTTCTTT

cdr3_length: 14
clone_size: .
d_call: .
j_call: TRBJ2-7
v_call: TRBV6-4
cdr3_aa: CASSDSGVSYEQYF
cdr3_nt: TGTGCCAGCAGTGACTCTGGGGTCTCCTACGAGCAGTACTTC

cdr3_length: 11
clone_size: .
d_call: .
j_call: TRBJ2-7
v_call: TRBV19
cdr3_aa: CASSSGQQQYF
cdr3_nt: TGTGCCAGTAGTTCAGGACAGCAGCAGTACTTC

cdr3_length: 14
clone_size: .
d_call: .
j_call: TRBJ2-7
v_call: TRBV27
cdr3_aa: CASSLSVFAYEQYF
cdr3_nt: TGTGCCAGCAGTTTATCAGTATTCGCCTACGAGCAGTACTTC

cdr3_length: 14
clone_size: .
d_call: .
j_call: TRBJ2-2
v_call: TRBV10-3
cdr3_aa: CAIRRPANTGELFF
cdr3_nt: TGTGCCATCAGGAGGCCAGCGAACACCGGGGAGCTGTTTTTT

cdr3_length: 17
clone_size: .
d_call: .
j_call: TRBJ1-5
v_call: TRBV7-2
cdr3_aa: CASSLNPAIRVGQPQHF
cdr3_nt: TGTGCCAGCAGCTTAAATCCGGCAATCAGGGTAGGGCAGCCCCAGCATTTT

cdr3_length: 14
clone_size: .
d_call: .
j_call: TRBJ2-5
v_call: TRBV6-1
cdr3_aa: CASSPYGGKETQYF
cdr3_nt: TGTGCCAGCAGTCCATACGGAGGGAAAGAGACCCAGTACTTC

cdr3_length: 15
clone_size: .
d_call: TRBD1
j_call: TRBJ2-7
v_call: TRBV12-5
cdr3_aa: CASGLDRGPPYEQYF
cdr3_nt: TGTGCTAGTGGTTTGGACAGGGGTCCCCCCTACGAGCAGTACTTC

cdr3_length: 15
clone_size: .
d_call: .
j_call: TRBJ1-2
v_call: TRBV4-1
cdr3_aa: CASSLSGDGDYGYTF
cdr3_nt: TGCGCCAGCAGCCTTTCAGGGGATGGGGACTATGGCTACACCTTC

cdr3_length: 13
clone_size: .
d_call: .
j_call: TRBJ1-1
v_call: TRBV11-2
cdr3_aa: CASSLDRWAEAFF
cdr3_nt: TGTGCCAGCAGCTTAGATAGGTGGGCTGAAGCTTTCTTT

cdr3_length: 13
clone_size: .
d_call: TRBD2
j_call: TRBJ2-3
v_call: TRBV6-1
cdr3_aa: CASPGTSGGTQYF
cdr3_nt: TGTGCCAGCCCAGGGACTAGCGGGGGGACGCAGTATTTT

cdr3_length: 13
clone_size: .
d_call: .
j_call: TRBJ2-7
v_call: TRBV6-1
cdr3_aa: CASIPGPTYEQYF
cdr3_nt: TGTGCCAGCATCCCAGGGCCTACCTACGAGCAGTACTTC

cdr3_length: 16
clone_size: .
d_call: .
j_call: TRBJ2-1
v_call: TRBV27
cdr3_aa: CASSPRTRSSYNEQFF
cdr3_nt: TGTGCCAGCAGTCCCCGGACCAGGAGCTCCTACAATGAGCAGTTCTTC

cdr3_length: 17
clone_size: .
d_call: TRBD2
j_call: TRBJ2-2
v_call: TRBV10-3
cdr3_aa: CAIRKGLAGPNTGELFF
cdr3_nt: TGTGCCATCAGAAAAGGACTAGCGGGACCGAACACCGGGGAGCTGTTTTTT